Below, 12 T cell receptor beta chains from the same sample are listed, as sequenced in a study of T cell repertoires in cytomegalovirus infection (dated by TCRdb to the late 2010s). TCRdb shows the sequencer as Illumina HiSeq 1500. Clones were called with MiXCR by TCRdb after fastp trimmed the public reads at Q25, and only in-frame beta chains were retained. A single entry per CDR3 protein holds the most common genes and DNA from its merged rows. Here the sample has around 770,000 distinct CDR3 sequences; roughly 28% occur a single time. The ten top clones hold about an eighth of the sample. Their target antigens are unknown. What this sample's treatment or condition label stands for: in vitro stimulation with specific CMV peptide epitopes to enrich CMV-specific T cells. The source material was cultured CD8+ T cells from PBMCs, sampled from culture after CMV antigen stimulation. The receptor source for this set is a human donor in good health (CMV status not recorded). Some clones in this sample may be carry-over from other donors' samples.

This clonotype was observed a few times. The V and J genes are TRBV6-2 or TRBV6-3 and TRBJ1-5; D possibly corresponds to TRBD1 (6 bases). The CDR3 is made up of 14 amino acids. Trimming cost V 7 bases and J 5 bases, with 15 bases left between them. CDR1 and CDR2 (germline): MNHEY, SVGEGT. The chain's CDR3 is CASTRDEGDQPQHF. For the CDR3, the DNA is TGTGCCAGCACTCGTGACGAGGGGGATCAGCCCCAGCATTTT.

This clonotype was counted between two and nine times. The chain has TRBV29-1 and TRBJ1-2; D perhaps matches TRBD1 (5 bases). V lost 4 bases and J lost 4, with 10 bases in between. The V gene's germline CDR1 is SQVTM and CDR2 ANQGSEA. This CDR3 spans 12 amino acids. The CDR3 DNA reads TGCAGCGTTGGGAGGGGCAGCTATGGCTACACCTTC. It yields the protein CSVGRGSYGYTF.

Here the CDR3 reads CASSLWGEPEETQYF. The CDR3 DNA is TGTGCCAGCAGTTTATGGGGAGAACCCGAAGAGACCCAGTACTTC. The chain links TRBV28 to TRBJ2-5; tentative D call: TRBD2 (5 bases). V was shortened by 0 bases and J by 3 bases, with 11 bases between the two germline ends. This CDR3 has 15 amino acids. The germline gives CDR1 MDHEN, CDR2 SYDVKM.

CDR3 residues: CASIGQASYEQYF. CDR3 DNA sequence: TGTGCCAGCATTGGACAGGCCTCCTACGAGCAGTACTTC. The chain employs TRBV2 and TRBJ2-7; 7 bases match TRBD1. The CDR3 has 13 residues. Germline values: CDR1 SNHLY, CDR2 FYNNEI. J was trimmed by 0 bases and V by 7 bases; bases with no gene match: 3.

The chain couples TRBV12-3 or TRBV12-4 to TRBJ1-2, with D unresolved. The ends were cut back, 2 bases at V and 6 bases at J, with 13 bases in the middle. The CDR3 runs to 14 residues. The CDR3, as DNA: TGTGCCAGCAGTTTAATAGTTACGCGGAATGGCTACACCTTC. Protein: CASSLIVTRNGYTF.

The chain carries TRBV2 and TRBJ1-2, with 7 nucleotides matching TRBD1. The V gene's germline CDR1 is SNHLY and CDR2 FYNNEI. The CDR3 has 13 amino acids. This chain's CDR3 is CVRQGLETYGYTF. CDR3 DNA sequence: TGTGTTCGACAGGGATTGGAAACCTATGGCTACACCTTC.

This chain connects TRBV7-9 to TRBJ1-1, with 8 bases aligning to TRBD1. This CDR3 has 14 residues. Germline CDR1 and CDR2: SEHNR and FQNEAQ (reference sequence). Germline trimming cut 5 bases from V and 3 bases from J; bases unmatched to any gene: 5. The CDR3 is CASSVGQGDTEAFF. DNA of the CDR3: TGTGCCAGCAGCGTTGGACAGGGAGACACTGAAGCTTTCTTT.

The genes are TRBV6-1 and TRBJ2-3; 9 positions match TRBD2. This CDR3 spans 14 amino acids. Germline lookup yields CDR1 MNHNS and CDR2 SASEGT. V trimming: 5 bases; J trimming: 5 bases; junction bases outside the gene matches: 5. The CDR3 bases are TGTGCCAGCAGTAACCTAGCGGGGAGAGATACGCAGTATTTT. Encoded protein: CASSNLAGRDTQYF.

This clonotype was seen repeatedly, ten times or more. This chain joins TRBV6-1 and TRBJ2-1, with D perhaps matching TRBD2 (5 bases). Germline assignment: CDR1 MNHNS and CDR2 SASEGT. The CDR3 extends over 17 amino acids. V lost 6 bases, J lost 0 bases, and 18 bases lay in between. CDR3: CASSVTGLPSSYNEQFF. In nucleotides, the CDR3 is TGTGCCAGCAGCGTGACCGGACTGCCGAGCTCCTACAATGAGCAGTTCTTC.

The CDR3 region has the DNA TGTGCCAGTAGTATAGATGCGACGCGCCAGGGACGACCCCAGCCCCAGCATTTT. The encoded protein is CASSIDATRQGRPQPQHF. The chain combines TRBV19 with TRBJ1-5, with TRBD1 as a possible D gene (5 bases). The germline CDR1 and CDR2 sequences are LNHDA and SQIVND (reference sequence). This CDR3 spans 18 amino acids. V lost 0 bases and J 7 bases, leaving 22 bases between the germline ends.

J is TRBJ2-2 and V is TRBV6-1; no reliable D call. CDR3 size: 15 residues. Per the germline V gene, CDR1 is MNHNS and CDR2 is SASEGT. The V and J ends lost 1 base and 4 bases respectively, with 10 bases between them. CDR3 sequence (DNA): TGTGCCAGCAGTGAAGGGGTGGGGTTCACCGGGGAGCTGTTTTTT. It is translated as CASSEGVGFTGELFF.

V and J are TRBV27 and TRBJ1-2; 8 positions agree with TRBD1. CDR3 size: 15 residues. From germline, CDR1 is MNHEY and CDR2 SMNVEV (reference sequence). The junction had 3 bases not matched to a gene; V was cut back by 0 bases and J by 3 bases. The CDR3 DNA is TGTGCCAGCAGTTTATCCCCAGGGGGCGACTATGGCTACACCTTC. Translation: CASSLSPGGDYGYTF.